This T cell receptor beta chain was captured in a study of CD4+ T cells in melanoma. With 8 bases clipped from V and 4 bases from J, the junction kept 7 bases outside the gene matches. This CDR3 contains 15 residues. Germline CDR1 ENHRY, CDR2 SYGVKD. TCRdb's table, derived via immunoSEQ multiplex PCR, lists solely in-frame clones and lacks some. The top ten hold 3.6% of the sample, which has 20,000 to 25,000 clones, approximately 80% seen once. A note on this clone: Its cognate antigen is unknown.

Study-level results: Diverse differentiation states were reported for melanoma neoantigen-specific CD4+ T cells. CD8+ T cell, macrophage and B cell function reportedly correlated with neoantigen-specific CD4+ T cells.

The specimen was cells from a culture (not recorded whether cultured in vitro). The chain carries TRBV10-3 and TRBJ2-1; 11 bases are a match to TRBD2. The sequence came from a human donor with melanoma. CDR3: CAISLAGVSYNEQFF. The CDR3 DNA sequence: TGTGCCATCTCACTAGCGGGGGTTTCTTACAATGAGCAGTTCTTC.